The entry that follows covers one T cell receptor (beta chain) sequence. With V trimmed by 5 bases and J by 4 bases, 2 bases remained unmatched. Per germline, CDR1 LNHDA and CDR2 SQIVND (reference sequence). The CDR3 consists of 13 residues. The protocol was immunoSEQ multiplex PCR, while the TCRdb copy is restricted to in-frame clones and leaves out a portion. The data contain 35,000 to 45,000 clones, around 90% of them seen just once; the ten biggest clones take up over 8%. The sample belongs to a study of blood T cell repertoires in COVID-19. This receptor was taken from a human donor in a cohort sampled during active COVID-19. This rearrangement joins TRBV19 to TRBJ2-5; 9 bases agree with TRBD2. Sequencing input: peripheral blood. CDR3 in amino acids: CASSVSGGETQYF. CDR3 DNA sequence: TGTGCCAGTAGTGTTAGCGGGGGAGAGACCCAGTACTTC. The whole variable domain, filled in from reference TRBV19 and TRBJ2-5, reads DGGITQSPKYLFRKEGQNVTLSCEQNLNHDAMYWYRQDPGQGLRLIYYSQIVNDFQKGDIAEGYSVSREKKESFPLTVTSAQKNPTAFYLCASSVSGGETQYFGPGTRLLVL.